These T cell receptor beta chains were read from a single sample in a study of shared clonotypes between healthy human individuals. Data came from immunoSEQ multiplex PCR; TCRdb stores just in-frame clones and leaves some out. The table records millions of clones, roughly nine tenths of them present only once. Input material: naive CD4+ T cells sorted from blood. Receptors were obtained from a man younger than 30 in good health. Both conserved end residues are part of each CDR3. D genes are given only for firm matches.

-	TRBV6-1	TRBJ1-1	CASSPGSGFRAFF
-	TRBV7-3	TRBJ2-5	CASSLTPSQETQYF
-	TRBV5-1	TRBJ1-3	CASSMDTSSGNTIYF
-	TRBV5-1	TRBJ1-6	CASREGIANSPLHF
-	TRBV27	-	CALLRGFGYEQYF
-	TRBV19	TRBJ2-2	CASMRGAGELFF
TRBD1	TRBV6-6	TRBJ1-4	CASGFGTGDEKLFF
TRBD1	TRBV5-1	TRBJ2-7	CASSFQQGALNEQYF
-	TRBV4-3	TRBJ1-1	CASSQGIGQTNTEAFF
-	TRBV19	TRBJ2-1	CASSQPQGHNEQFF
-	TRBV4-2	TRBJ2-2	CASSRTDFGQSTGELFF
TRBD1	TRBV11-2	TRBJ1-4	CASSLTQGAWEKLFF
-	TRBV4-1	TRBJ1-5	CASSQESNGYNQPQHF
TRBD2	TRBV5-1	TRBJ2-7	CASSGGVNSYEQYF
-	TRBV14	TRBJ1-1	CASSQDRTMNTEAFF
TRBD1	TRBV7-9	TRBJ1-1	CASRDRGRNTEAFF
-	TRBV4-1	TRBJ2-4	CASSQDTSYLAKNIQYF
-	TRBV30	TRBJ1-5	CAWPLKGRSNQPQHF
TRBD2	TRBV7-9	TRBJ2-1	CASSSPSGGIDEQFF
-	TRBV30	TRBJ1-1	CAWSEGQGWTEAFF
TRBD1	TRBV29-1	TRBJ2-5	CSVGDRPVETQYF
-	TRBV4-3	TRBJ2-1	CASSQTAGQNLPSSYNEQFF
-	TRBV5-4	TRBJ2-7	CASSLGQGGYEQYF
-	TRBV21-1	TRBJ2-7	CASSKVVRSSPPPF
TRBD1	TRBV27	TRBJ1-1	CASSLRQGYTEAFF
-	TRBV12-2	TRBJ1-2	CASRLKSGYTF
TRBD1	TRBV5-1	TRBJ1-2	CASSLTGTDYGYTF
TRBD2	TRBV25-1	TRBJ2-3	CASSALAVSTDTQYF
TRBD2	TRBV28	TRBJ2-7	CASSGGGGGNYEQYF
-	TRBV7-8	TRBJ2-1	CASSRAGINNEQFF
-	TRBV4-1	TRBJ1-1	CASSPELRGNTEAFF
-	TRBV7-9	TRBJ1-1	CASSLFKMNTEAFF
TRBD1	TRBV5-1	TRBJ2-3	CASSLVLGGDTDTQYF
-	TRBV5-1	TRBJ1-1	CASSAQGGNTEAFF
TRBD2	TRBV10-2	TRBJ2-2	CASRGTSGGVNTGELFF
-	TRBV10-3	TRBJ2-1	CAISERGNDNEQFF
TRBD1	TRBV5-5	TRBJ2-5	CASSLATTGARETQYF
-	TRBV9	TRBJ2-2	CASSLSLYKVTGELFF
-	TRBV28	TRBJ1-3	CASSLGTGGNTIYF
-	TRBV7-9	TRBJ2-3	CASSPRLVTDTQYF
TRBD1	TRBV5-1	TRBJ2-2	CASSLGIRTGGTGELFF
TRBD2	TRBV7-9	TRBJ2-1	CASSLELAGGGYNEQFF
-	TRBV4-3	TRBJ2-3	CASSQGSTVYTQYF
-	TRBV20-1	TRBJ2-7	CSARAAEQYF